This T cell receptor beta chain was obtained from a study of blood T cell repertoires in COVID-19. The protocol was immunoSEQ multiplex PCR, while the TCRdb copy is restricted to in-frame clones and leaves out a portion. This sample carries over 100,000 clones, 60% to 75% of them seen once, and the ten largest clones take 1.5% to 2%. This receptor was taken from a woman in her 70s with acute or convalescent COVID-19. The sample consisted of peripheral blood.

The chain's CDR3 is CASSLRTGQNEKLFF. The CDR3, as DNA: TGTGCCAGCAGCTTAAGGACAGGACAAAATGAAAAACTGTTTTTT. J is TRBJ1-4 and V is TRBV5-6; TRBD1 matches 7 bases. Germline V gene data show CDR1 as SGHDT and CDR2 as YYEEEE. This CDR3 is built from 15 residues. V shed 2 bases, J shed 5 bases, and the junction held 6 bases outside the gene matches.